This T cell receptor (beta chain) appears in the sequencing data of a study of control samples from healthy donors and cancer patients. The repertoire was sequenced with immunoSEQ multiplex PCR; TCRdb's copy has only in-frame clones and lacks some. The table lists more than 140,000 clones, around 90% of them singletons. V lost 4 bases to trimming and J lost 4 bases, with 6 bases between them. From germline, CDR1 is LNHDA and CDR2 SQIVND (reference sequence). The CDR3 has 12 amino acids. Material: blood. The sequence derives from a man younger than 35 in good health. This chain joins TRBV19 and TRBJ2-3; D is undetermined. The CDR3 nucleotides read TGTGCCAGTAGTAAGGGTCCAGATACGCAGTATTTT. The encoded protein is CASSKGPDTQYF.